One and the same sample provided the 14 T cell receptor beta chains below, sequenced in a study of prognosis after radiotherapy for stage I lung cancer. Starting from genomic DNA, TCR beta CDR3 was amplified through two-round multiplex PCR. Specific primers for each TRBV and TRBJ gene were what first-round PCR used. TCRdb re-derived calls from the multiplex PCR reads in MiXCR, one entry per CDR3 protein. This table holds more than 25,000 distinct CDR3 sequences, 25% to 40% found once. The sequences come from PBMCs, collected before or after stereotactic body radiation therapy (not recorded which). The receptors derive from a donor over 45 with non-small cell lung cancer.

This clonotype showed up many times. Here the CDR3 reads CAWGGMSNQPQHF. The CDR3 region has the DNA TGTGCCTGGGGGGGTATGAGCAATCAGCCCCAGCATTTT. This sequence joins TRBV30 and TRBJ1-5, with TRBD1 as a possible D gene (5 bases). Germline-derived CDR1 and CDR2 are GTSNPN and SVGIG (reference sequence). Trimming pared 5 bases from V and 1 base from J, leaving 9 bases between. The CDR3 loop spans 13 amino acids.

This clonotype appeared a single time. The likely explanation is a read error, given a far larger clone one base away. The gene calls are TRBV6-8 and TRBJ2-3, with TRBD1 as a possible D gene (6 bases). Trimming pared 6 bases from V and 4 bases from J, leaving 17 bases between. This CDR3 spans 15 amino acids. CDR1 is MNHGY and CDR2 is SAAAGT in the germline V gene. The CDR3 region has the DNA TGTGCCAGCAGGGGGGCCCGGGGCGGCGCAGATACGCAGTATTTT. Protein product: CASRGARGGADTQYF.

This rearrangement joins TRBV12-3 or TRBV12-4 to TRBJ2-7, with 7 nucleotides matching TRBD1. The trim removed 5 bases at V and 6 bases at J, leaving 10 bases unmatched. CDR3 size: 14 residues. DNA for the CDR3: TGTGCCAGCAGTCACCAACAGGGGTGGGGCGAGCAGTACTTC. Protein sequence: CASSHQQGWGEQYF.

The rearrangement links TRBV25-1 to TRBJ2-1, with 10 bases aligning to TRBD2. Trimming took 4 bases from V and 9 from J; bases not matched to a gene: 6. The CDR3 runs to 14 residues. Germline V lookup: CDR1 MGHDK, CDR2 SYGVNS. The CDR3, as DNA: TGTGCCAGCAGTGGGCTAGCGGGAGTAGGTGAGCAGTTCTTC. It yields the protein CASSGLAGVGEQFF. Looking up the rest from reference TRBV25-1 and TRBJ2-1 gives the full variable domain: EADIYQTPRYLVIGTGKKITLECSQTMGHDKMYWYQQDPGMELHLIHYSYGVNSTEKGDLSSESTVSRIRTEHFPLTLESARPSHTSQYLCASSGLAGVGEQFFGPGTRLTVL.

This clonotype occurred many times. The CDR3 DNA sequence: TGTGCTAGTGGCACCTCGGGGGGAGGTCGCACCGGGGAGCTGTTTTTT. The encoded protein is CASGTSGGGRTGELFF. The chain carries TRBV12-5 and TRBJ2-2, with TRBD2 identical over 7 bases. The CDR3 sequence is 16 residues long. Germline-derived CDR1 and CDR2 are LGHNT and FRNRAP. The V gene end was trimmed by 6 bases and the J gene end by 4 bases; junction bases not matched to a gene: 11.

This sequence joins TRBV9 and TRBJ2-1; maybe TRBD1 (5 bases). Trimming left V 2 bases short and J 4 bases short, with 7 bases between. CDR3 length: 13 amino acids. Germline V gives CDR1 SGDLS, CDR2 YYNGEE. The CDR3 nucleotides read TGTGCCAGCAGCGTTGACAGATACAATGAGCAGTTCTTC. It codes for CASSVDRYNEQFF.

This clonotype was seen ten or more times. The rearrangement joins TRBV20-1 to TRBJ2-1, with 9 bases lining up with TRBD1. The CDR3 is 15 residues long. Germline-derived CDR1 and CDR2 are DFQATT and SNEGSKA (reference sequence). V trimming: 6 bases; J trimming: 8 bases; junction bases outside the gene matches: 14. The CDR3 bases are TGCAGTGCAGGAGCCGGGACAGGGTTCCTTGATGAGCAGTTCTTC. This translates into CSAGAGTGFLDEQFF.

This clonotype came up many times. The chain uses TRBV20-1 and TRBJ2-1, with D tentatively TRBD2 (7 bases). The CDR3 is 14 residues long. Germline V gene lookup returns CDR1 DFQATT and CDR2 SNEGSKA (reference sequence). Trimming took off 4 bases at V and 7 bases at J, with 17 bases between the two ends. CDR3 in DNA: TGCAGTGCTATGATTGGGGGAGGGGGTAATGAGCAGTTCTTC. This codes for CSAMIGGGGNEQFF.

This clonotype has just a few counts. The chain joins TRBV5-6 to TRBJ1-3; TRBD1 agrees at 8 bases. V lost 1 base, J lost 2 bases, and 8 bases stayed unmatched. This CDR3 region has 17 residues. Looked up from germline, CDR1 is SGHDT and CDR2 is YYEEEE. In nucleotides, the CDR3 is TGTGCCAGCAGCTTGATTAACGCAGGGGGCACTGGAAACACCATATATTTT. Residues: CASSLINAGGTGNTIYF. Looking up the rest from reference TRBV5-6 and TRBJ1-3 gives the full variable domain: DAGVTQSPTHLIKTRGQQVTLRCSPKSGHDTVSWYQQALGQGPQFIFQYYEEEERQRGNFPDRFSGHQFPNYSSELNVNALLLGDSALYLCASSLINAGGTGNTIYFGEGSWLTVV.

This clonotype has ten or more counts. The chain couples TRBV6-5 to TRBJ2-1, with a weak D call TRBD1 (5 bases). The germline CDR1 and CDR2 sequences are MNHEY and SVGAGI. Trimming cost V 2 bases and J 3 bases, with 17 bases left between them. This CDR3 spans 17 amino acids. The CDR3 loop reads CASSYVAVDNYYNEQFF. The CDR3 DNA is TGTGCCAGCAGTTACGTTGCGGTGGACAACTACTACAATGAGCAGTTCTTC.

This clonotype was detected ten times or more. The chain is built from TRBV5-1 and TRBJ1-1; weak D call: TRBD1 (5 bases). V was trimmed by 4 bases and J by 1 base, leaving 17 bases between them. The CDR3 is made up of 16 amino acids. The germline gives CDR1 SGHRS, CDR2 YFSETQ. The CDR3 is CASSRAGGGENTEAFF. As DNA, the CDR3 is TGCGCCAGCAGCCGTGCAGGTGGGGGGGAGAACACTGAAGCTTTCTTT. Supplemented by reference TRBV5-1 and TRBJ1-1, the full variable domain reads KAGVTQTPRYLIKTRGQQVTLSCSPISGHRSVSWYQQTPGQGLQFLFEYFSETQRNKGNFPGRFSGRQFSNSRSEMNVSTLELGDSALYLCASSRAGGGENTEAFFGQGTRLTVV.

The table lists this clonotype with many counts. The rearrangement uses TRBV19 and TRBJ1-5; the D gene is possibly TRBD1 (5 bases). Trimming shortened V by 5 bases and J by 5 bases, and 13 bases separated the two germline ends. Germline V gives CDR1 LNHDA, CDR2 SQIVND (reference sequence). The CDR3 is made up of 14 amino acids. CDR3 amino acids: CASSPRQSHQPQHF. CDR3 coding DNA: TGTGCCAGTAGTCCTAGACAGTCCCATCAGCCCCAGCATTTT.

This clonotype appeared many times. The V gene is TRBV5-1, the J gene TRBJ1-1, with a possible D match to TRBD1 (5 bases). V was trimmed by 4 bases and J by 4 bases, leaving 14 bases between them. This CDR3 has 14 amino acids. Germline V gives CDR1 SGHRS, CDR2 YFSETQ. DNA of the CDR3: TGCGCCAGCAGCCGGGACCAGGGCGCCACTGAAGCTTTCTTT. Encoded protein: CASSRDQGATEAFF.

This clonotype showed up many times. A much larger clone differs from this one at a single base, so this may be a read error. This sequence joins TRBV12-3 or TRBV12-4 and TRBJ1-6; D unresolved. The CDR3 runs 16 residues. Trimming shortened V by 2 bases and J by 0 bases, and 8 bases separated the two germline ends. CDR3 in amino acids: CASSLSRSSYNSPLHF. The CDR3 DNA is TGTGCCAGCAGTTTATCTAGGAGCTCCTATAATTCACCCCTCCACTTT.